This TCR beta chain was identified in a study of cytomegalovirus exposure and HLA in healthy donors. Here immunoSEQ multiplex PCR was the method, and the copy in TCRdb shows in-frame clones only, minus some. Among about 21,000 clones listed, 97% were seen once. Study conclusions and caveats: Confirmation in vitro established that three CMV-associated chains were specific for CMV antigens. Using the classifier, cytomegalovirus status was reportedly diagnosed with high specificity and sensitivity. The study recorded some 160 TCR beta chains that were cytomegalovirus-associated.

Germline V gene sequence: CDR1 SGDLS, CDR2 YYNGEE. Trimming stripped 3 bases from V and 2 bases from J, with 18 bases between. CDR3 length equals 16 residues. In regard to this clone: Its antigen remains unidentified.

Sequencing was done on a sample of PBMCs. This TCR came from a man under 40 in good health and CMV-seropositive. V gene TRBV9 combines with J gene TRBJ2-7, with a tentative D call TRBD1 (8 bases). DNA of the CDR3: TGTGCCAGCAGCGCTCAACAGGGGGGGTCCACCTACGAGCAGTACTTC. Translated, it gives CASSAQQGGSTYEQYF.